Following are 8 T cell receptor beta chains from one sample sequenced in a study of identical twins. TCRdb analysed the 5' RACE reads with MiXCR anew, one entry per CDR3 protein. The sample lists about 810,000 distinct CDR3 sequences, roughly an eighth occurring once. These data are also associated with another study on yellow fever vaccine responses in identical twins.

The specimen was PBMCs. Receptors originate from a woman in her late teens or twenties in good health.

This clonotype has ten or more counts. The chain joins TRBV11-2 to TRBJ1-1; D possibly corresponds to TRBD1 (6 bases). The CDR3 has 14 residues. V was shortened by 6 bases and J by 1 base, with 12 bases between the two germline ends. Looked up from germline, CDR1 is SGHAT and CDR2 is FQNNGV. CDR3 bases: TGTGCCAGCAGGGGTCAGGGGCGGAACACTGAAGCTTTCTTT. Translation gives CASRGQGRNTEAFF.

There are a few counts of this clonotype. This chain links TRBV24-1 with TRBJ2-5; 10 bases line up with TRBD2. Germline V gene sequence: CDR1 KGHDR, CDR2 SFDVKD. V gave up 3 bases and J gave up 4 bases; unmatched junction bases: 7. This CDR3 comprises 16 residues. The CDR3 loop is CATSDPLLAGTETQYF. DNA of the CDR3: TGTGCCACCAGTGATCCCCTACTAGCGGGAACAGAGACCCAGTACTTC.

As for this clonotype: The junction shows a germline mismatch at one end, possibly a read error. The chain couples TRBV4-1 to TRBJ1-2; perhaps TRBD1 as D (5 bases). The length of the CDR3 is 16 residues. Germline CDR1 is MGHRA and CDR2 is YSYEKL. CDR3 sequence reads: CASSQGERQPKYGYTF. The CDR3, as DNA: TGCGCCAGCAGCCAAGGAGAAAGACAGCCTAAATATGGCTACACCTTC.

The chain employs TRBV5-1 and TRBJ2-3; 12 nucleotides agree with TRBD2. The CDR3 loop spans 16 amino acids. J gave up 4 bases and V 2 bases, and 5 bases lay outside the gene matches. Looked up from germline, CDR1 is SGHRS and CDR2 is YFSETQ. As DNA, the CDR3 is TGCGCCAGCAGCTTCCTACTAGCGGGAGGAGCAGATACGCAGTATTTT. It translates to CASSFLLAGGADTQYF.

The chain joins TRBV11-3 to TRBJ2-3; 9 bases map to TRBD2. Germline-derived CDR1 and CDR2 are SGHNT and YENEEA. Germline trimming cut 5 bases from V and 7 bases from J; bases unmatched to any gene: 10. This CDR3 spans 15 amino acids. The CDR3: CASSPRGSGSYTQYF. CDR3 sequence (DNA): TGTGCCAGCAGCCCCCGGGGTAGCGGGAGCTATACGCAGTATTTT.

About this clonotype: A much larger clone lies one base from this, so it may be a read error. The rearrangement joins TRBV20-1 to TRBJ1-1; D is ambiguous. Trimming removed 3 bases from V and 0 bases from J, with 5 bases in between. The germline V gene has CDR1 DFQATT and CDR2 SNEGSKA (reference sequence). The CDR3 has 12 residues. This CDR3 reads CSASVLNTEAFF. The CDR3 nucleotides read TGCAGTGCTAGCGTCCTGAACACTGAAGCTTTCTTT.

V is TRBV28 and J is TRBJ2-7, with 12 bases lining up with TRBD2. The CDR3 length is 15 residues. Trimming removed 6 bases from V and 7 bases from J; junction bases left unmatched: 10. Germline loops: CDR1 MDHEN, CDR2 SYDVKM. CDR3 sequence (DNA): TGTGCCAGCAGCCTTGGACTAGCGGGAAGAGAAGAGCAGTACGTC. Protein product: CASSLGLAGREEQYV.

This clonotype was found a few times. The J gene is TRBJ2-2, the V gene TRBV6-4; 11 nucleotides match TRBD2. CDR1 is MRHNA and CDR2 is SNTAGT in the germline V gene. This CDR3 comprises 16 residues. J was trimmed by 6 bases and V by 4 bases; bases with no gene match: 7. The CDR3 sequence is CASSADGTSGSGELFF. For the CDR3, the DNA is TGTGCCAGCAGTGCAGACGGGACTAGCGGTTCCGGGGAGCTGTTTTTT.